This TCR beta chain was obtained from a study of blood T cell repertoires in COVID-19 (dated by TCRdb to the early 2020s). Some background on the complete study: The collaborator samples originated in the United States, Italy and Spain and spanned the acute and convalescent phases of COVID-19. The material from the prospective study consisted of cDNA or gDNA derived from T cells, B-cell-depleted T cells, or PBMCs. Deeply sampled blood TCRbeta repertoires from subjects exposed to, actively infected with, or recovered from COVID-19 were included in the dataset. A freely available public database, intended as a resource for researchers studying the immune response to SARS-CoV-2, is where the repertoires were released. Samples were obtained from the ongoing ImmuneRACE study (first 160 participants) and from 1,254 subjects provided by 6 global collaborators. The sample metadata nearly always contained a de-identified subject ID, COVID-19 status, age in years and sex. Where HLA class I and class II types were available, the types were taken from metadata supplied by the sample provider, not from assay-based typing. General findings and caveats noted by the study authors: Clinical and demographic metadata were provided uncurated, with the amount varying by source and participant.

The immunoSEQ Assay, a bias-controlled multiplex PCR, was used to amplify TCRbeta CDR3 regions from genomic DNA. For the original study's pipeline: The number of nucleated cells in each sample was estimated from the amplification of reference gene primers within the assay. Sequence reads were collapsed and filtered to measure the absolute abundance of every unique TCRbeta CDR3 rearrangement. For each sample, productive Simpson clonality was calculated as the square root of Simpson's diversity index over productive rearrangements. The immuneACCESS repertoire file appears here via TCRdb, limited to in-frame rearrangements. These files lack a portion of the clones; in checked studies, under half of the deficit traces to unresolved V genes, and the cause of the others is not known. The DNA gave D and trimming, while V, J and clone size come from that table. The sample contains approximately 110,000 clones, 75% to 90% of them found a single time. The biggest ten clones account for roughly 8% of the sample.

Each collaborating institution followed its own protocols to collect whole blood in K2EDTA tubes. For TCRbeta analysis, collaborator samples were shipped as frozen whole blood, as isolated PBMCs, or as DNA extracted from either sample type. As regards this clone: Its antigen target is currently unknown. No much larger clone exists at a distance of one base, and base qualities are not known.

This TCR was sampled from a woman in her thirties or forties with acute or convalescent COVID-19. Material: peripheral blood.

Here is the DNA: TGTGCCAGCACCCCTTATAGCTCCTACGAGCAGTACTTC. Its product reads: CASTPYSSYEQYF. In this chain, TRBV2 is recombined with TRBJ2-7, with the D gene uncertain. As encoded in the germline V gene, CDR1 is SNHLY while CDR2 is FYNNEI. A distance of 10 bases separates the germline ends of V and J, which lose 7 bases and 0 bases respectively. The CDR3 starts with the cysteine, ends with the phenylalanine, and has 13 residues. Of all the DNA, just the CDR3 is kept, 39 bases in frame from base 1. The full variable domain, completed from the reference TRBV2 and TRBJ2-7 proteins outside the CDR3, reads EPEVTQTPSHQVTQMGQEVILRCVPISNHLYFYWYRQILGQKVEFLVSFYNNEISEKSEIFDDQFSVERPDGSNFTLKIRSTKLEDSAMYFCASTPYSSYEQYFGPGTRLTVT.